The subject of this entry is one T cell receptor (beta chain). These data belong to a study of OX40 agonist ivuxolimab in advanced cancers. The CDR3 is 14 amino acids. V lost 5 bases and J lost 1, with 11 bases in between. Germline values: CDR1 MNHEY, CDR2 SMNVEV (reference sequence). Clones were read by immunoSEQ multiplex PCR, and TCRdb kept only the in-frame ones, dropping some. This sample has 92,000 or so clones, with 85% to 90% found just once. The clonotype was recovered from an adult with an advanced solid tumor such as melanoma, head and neck, liver or kidney cancer. Here the sequenced sample was CD4+ or CD8+ T cells sorted from blood, taken in a trial of the OX40 agonist ivuxolimab. J is TRBJ1-1 and V is TRBV27, with D tentatively TRBD1 (6 bases). The CDR3 nucleotides are TGTGCCAGCAGTAAAGGACAGTGGAACACTGAAGCTTTCTTT. It is translated as CASSKGQWNTEAFF.